This is a list of T cell receptor beta chains from one sample in a study of OX40 agonist ivuxolimab in advanced cancers. Here immunoSEQ multiplex PCR was the method, and the copy in TCRdb shows in-frame clones only, minus some. This table holds 96,000 or so clones, 90% found once. The sequencing used CD4+ or CD8+ T cells sorted from blood, collected in a trial of the OX40 agonist ivuxolimab. The receptor set was obtained from an adult with an advanced solid tumor such as melanoma, head and neck, liver or kidney cancer. Each CDR3 is given with its conserved first and last residue.

V gene	J gene	CDR3 protein
TRBV5-1	TRBJ1-1	CASSRSTTVPSNTEAFF
TRBV25-1	TRBJ2-5	CASSDPNYGAPETQYF
TRBV7-2	TRBJ1-5	CASSSRIDQPQHF
TRBV6-5	TRBJ1-3	CASSPGVHSGNTIYF
TRBV11-3	TRBJ2-2	CASSLAGGGTGELFF
TRBV19	TRBJ2-7	CASSIGTSGRTEQYF
TRBV7-2	TRBJ2-7	CASSLEATSARGQYF
TRBV7-8	TRBJ2-2	CASSRTSGQNTGELFF
TRBV2	TRBJ2-3	CASGRAVTDTQYF
TRBV7-6	TRBJ2-1	CASSLVGEQFF
TRBV5-6	TRBJ2-3	CASSPDGADTQYF
TRBV23-1	TRBJ2-1	CASSQSKAHEGKNEQFF
TRBV25-1	TRBJ2-7	CATNPGRGREQYF
TRBV7-2	TRBJ2-5	CASSLAGLDEETQYF
TRBV5-4	TRBJ2-4	CASSEHAGGAAKNIQYF
TRBV4-3	TRBJ2-2	CASSQGGRGRGELFF
TRBV5-1	TRBJ2-5	CASSPHGTPGGETQYF
TRBV19	TRBJ1-5	CASSIQDSRYQPQHF
TRBV5-1	TRBJ1-1	CASSLGDPGQGVNTEAFF
TRBV2	TRBJ2-7	CASRGSGYEGIEQYF
TRBV7-3	TRBJ1-2	CASSLGQGMGYTF
TRBV5-1	TRBJ2-2	CASYRLQSTGELFF
TRBV18	TRBJ2-7	CASSPETSGYEQYF
TRBV4-2	TRBJ2-3	CASSQELAGRADTQYF
TRBV4-2	TRBJ2-7	CASSQDGGSNAYEQYF
TRBV15	TRBJ1-1	CATSRNRPGTGDTEAFF
TRBV5-4	TRBJ2-1	CASSVGGGRTSYNEQFF
TRBV9	TRBJ2-3	CASSNLAGTPSTDTQYF
TRBV9	TRBJ2-1	CASSPIGLAGEQFF
TRBV6-1	TRBJ2-2	CASSWDSRGGELFF
TRBV10-1	TRBJ2-1	CARKAGPSYNEQFF
TRBV11-3	TRBJ2-6	CASSLEGQSLRLSGANVLTF